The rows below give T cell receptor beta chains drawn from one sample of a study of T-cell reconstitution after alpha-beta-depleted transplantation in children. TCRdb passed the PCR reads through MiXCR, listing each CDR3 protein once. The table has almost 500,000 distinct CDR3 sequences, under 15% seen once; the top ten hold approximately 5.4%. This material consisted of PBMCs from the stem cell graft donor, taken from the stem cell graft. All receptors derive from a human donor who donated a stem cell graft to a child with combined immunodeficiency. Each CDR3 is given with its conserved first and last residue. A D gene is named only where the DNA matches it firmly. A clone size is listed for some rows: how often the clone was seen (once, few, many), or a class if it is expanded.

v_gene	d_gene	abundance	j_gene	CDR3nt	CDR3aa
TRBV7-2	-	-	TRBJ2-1	TGTGCCAGCAGCTTCGAACGGGCTCGCGTAAATGAGCAGTTCTTC	CASSFERARVNEQFF
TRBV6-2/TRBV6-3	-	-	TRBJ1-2	TGTGCCAGCAGTTACCGAGCGAATGGCTACACCTTC	CASSYRANGYTF
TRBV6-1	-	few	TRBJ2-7	TGTGCCAGCAGTGGAGCGGGACAGACCTACGAGCAGTACTTC	CASSGAGQTYEQYF
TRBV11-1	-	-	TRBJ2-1	TGTGCCAGCAGCGGAGAGGGACGGGCCAGGGTTAGAAACCTTGAGCAGTTCTTC	CASSGEGRARVRNLEQFF
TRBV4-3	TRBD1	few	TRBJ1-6	TGCGCCAGCAGCCAAGGTGGCGACAGGGGGGGTTCACCCCTCCACTTT	CASSQGGDRGGSPLHF
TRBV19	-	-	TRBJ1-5	TGTGCCAGTATCGAAAAAACAGATAGCAATCAGCCCCAGCATTTT	CASIEKTDSNQPQHF
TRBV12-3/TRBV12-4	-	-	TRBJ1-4	TGTGCCAGCAGCTTTGGGGGGGCGCTAGCAACTAATGAAAAACTGTTTTTT	CASSFGGALATNEKLFF
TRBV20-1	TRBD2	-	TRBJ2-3	TGCAGTGCTAGACCGTCTAGCGGGGGGGTCACAGATACGCAGTATTTT	CSARPSSGGVTDTQYF
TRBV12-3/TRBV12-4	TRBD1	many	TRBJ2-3	TGTGCCAGCAGTTTTGCAGGGGGCGGGAGCACAGATACGCAGTATTTT	CASSFAGGGSTDTQYF
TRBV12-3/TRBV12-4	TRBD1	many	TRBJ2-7	TGTGCCAGCAGTTTATCCTGGGGACAGTCCTACGAGCAGTACTTC	CASSLSWGQSYEQYF
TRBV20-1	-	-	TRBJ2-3	TGCAGTGCTAGAGGGGAAGGGGAGTGGGATACGCAGTATTTT	CSARGEGEWDTQYF
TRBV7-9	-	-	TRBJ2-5	TGTGCCAGCAGCCAGAGACAGGCGTGGGAGACCCAGTACTTC	CASSQRQAWETQYF
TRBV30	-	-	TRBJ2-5	TGTGCCTGGAGTGATGGATATCGTGACCAAGAGACCCAGTACTTC	CAWSDGYRDQETQYF
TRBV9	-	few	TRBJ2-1	TGTGCCAGCAGCCTTTCCCGGAGGGGGGATGAGCAGTTCTTC	CASSLSRRGDEQFF
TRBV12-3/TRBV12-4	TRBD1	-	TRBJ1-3	TGTGCCAGCAGGGTGGGGGACAGAGAGTACTCTGGAAACACCATATATTTT	CASRVGDREYSGNTIYF
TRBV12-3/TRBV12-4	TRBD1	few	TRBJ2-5	TGTGCCAGCAGTTCACACAGGGGGCCTAAAGAGACCCAGTACTTC	CASSSHRGPKETQYF
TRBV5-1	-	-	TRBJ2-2	TGCGCCAGCAGACCAGGGGAGGCCGGGGAGCTGTTTTTT	CASRPGEAGELFF
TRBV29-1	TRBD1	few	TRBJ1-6	TGCAGCGCGATGACAGGGGGCGATTCACCCCTCCACTTT	CSAMTGGDSPLHF
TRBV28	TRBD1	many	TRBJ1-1	TGTGCCAGCAGGACAGGGGGCGCCGGGACTGAAGCTTTCTTT	CASRTGGAGTEAFF
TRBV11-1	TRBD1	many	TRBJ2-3	TGTGCCAGCAGCTTACCCCCAACAGGGACAGCGCAGTATTTT	CASSLPPTGTAQYF
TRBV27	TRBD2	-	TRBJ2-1	TGTGCCAGCAGCAGGACTAGCGGGGACCTCGGTTCCTACAATGAGCAGTTCTTC	CASSRTSGDLGSYNEQFF
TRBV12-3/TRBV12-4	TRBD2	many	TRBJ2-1	TGTGCCAGCAGGGCGGGACTAGCGGGAGCAGGTGAGCAGTTCTTC	CASRAGLAGAGEQFF
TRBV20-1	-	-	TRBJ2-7	TGCAGTGCTAGAACTGGGGCGGACTACGAGCAGTACTTC	CSARTGADYEQYF
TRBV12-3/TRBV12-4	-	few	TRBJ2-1	TGTGCCAGCAGTTCCTCGTTGGGCACGAATTACAATGAGCAGTTCTTC	CASSSSLGTNYNEQFF
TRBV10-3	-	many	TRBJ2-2	TGTGCCATCAGCACCCACCCCGGGGGTGCCGGGGAGCTGTTTTTT	CAISTHPGGAGELFF
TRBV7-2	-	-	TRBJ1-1	TGTGCCAGCAGCTTAGAAGGTATGGGCACTGAAGCTTTCTTT	CASSLEGMGTEAFF
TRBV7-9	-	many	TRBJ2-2	TGTGCCAGCAGCCTTCCAGGGAGGCTGTTTTTT	CASSLPGRLFF
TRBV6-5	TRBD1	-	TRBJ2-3	TGTGCCAGCAATTCCGGGACAGGGGGCGGAGATACGCAGTATTTT	CASNSGTGGGDTQYF
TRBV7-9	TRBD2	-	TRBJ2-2	TGTGCCAGCAGCGTTCTAGCGGGGGAGGAAGGCACCGGGGAGCTGTTTTTT	CASSVLAGEEGTGELFF
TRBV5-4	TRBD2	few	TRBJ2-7	TGTGCCAGCAGCTTAGACCGGGACTACACCTCCTACGAGCAGTACTTC	CASSLDRDYTSYEQYF
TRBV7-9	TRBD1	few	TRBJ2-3	TGTGCCAGCAGCCTAATCGACAGGGTGGATACGCAGTATTTT	CASSLIDRVDTQYF
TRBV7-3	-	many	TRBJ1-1	TGTGCCAGCAGCAAAACAAGGGAGGACACTGAAGCTTTCTTT	CASSKTREDTEAFF
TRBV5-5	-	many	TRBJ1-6	TGTGCCAGCAACCTCCGGAACTCCTATAATTCACCCCTCCACTTT	CASNLRNSYNSPLHF